This T cell receptor (beta chain) was identified in a study of OX40 agonist ivuxolimab in advanced cancers. Study-level information: With a range of about 23 to 90, age averaged roughly 60 years, and 75% to 90% were male.

With regard to this clone: Antigen unknown.

TCRdb keeps only in-frame clones here, not all; method: immunoSEQ multiplex PCR. The repertoire has approximately 14,000 clones, 91% of them found once; the top ten carry around 25%. Study observations and caveats: Some patients who did not respond also had low normalized T-cell clonal expansion. Relatively little clonal expansion, among the lowest observed, appeared in partial responders at 0.1-3.0 mg/kg. In the 0.1 to 3.0 mg/kg range, CD4+ and CD8+ blood T cells had expanded clonally by week 6.

CDR1 is LNHDA and CDR2 is SQIVND in the germline V gene (reference sequence). V trimming: 3 bases; J trimming: 4 bases; junction bases outside the gene matches: 11. This CDR3 is 16 amino acids long. This receptor was taken from an adult with an advanced solid tumor such as melanoma, head and neck, liver or kidney cancer. The input for sequencing was CD4+ or CD8+ T cells sorted from blood, taken in a trial of the OX40 agonist ivuxolimab. J is TRBJ2-7 and V is TRBV19; 8 nucleotides line up with TRBD1. CDR3 nucleotide sequence: TGTGCCAGTAGTATGGGTCCCCAGGGGGCATTTTACGAGCAGTACTTC. The encoded protein is CASSMGPQGAFYEQYF.